The rows below give T cell receptor beta chains drawn from one sample of a study of T cells in narcolepsy. Method: immunoSEQ multiplex PCR; TCRdb's copy keeps in-frame clones and lacks some. The sample lists about 30,000 clones, around four fifths occurring once. The specimen was CD45RA- memory CD4+ T cells from PBMCs. These receptors all stem from a human donor with narcolepsy. The conserved cysteine and the conserved F or W are not part of the CDR3 here. The order of the fields is J gene, clone size, V gene, CDR3 protein. Some rows have no size entry. The others give once, few or many, or a class for an expanded clone.

J: TRBJ1-4
size: few
V: TRBV2
CDR3: ASRERPTNEKLF

J: TRBJ2-5
size: once
V: TRBV29-1
CDR3: SVKIQGRETQY

J: TRBJ1-6
size: few
V: TRBV28
CDR3: ASSLTGNFNSPLH

J: TRBJ2-1
size: NA
V: TRBV7-9
CDR3: ASSPAGGPNLEQF

J: TRBJ2-5
size: NA
V: TRBV11-2
CDR3: ASSRGTGGEETQY

J: TRBJ2-3
size: NA
V: TRBV19
CDR3: ASYGWTGSGTDTQY

J: TRBJ2-1
size: once
V: TRBV7-9
CDR3: ASSPAGSGSYNEQF

J: TRBJ2-1
size: once
V: TRBV9
CDR3: ASSPRTSGNNEQF

J: TRBJ1-1
size: NA
V: TRBV28
CDR3: ASSPIEATKTAF

J: TRBJ1-4
size: NA
V: TRBV6-1
CDR3: ASSGGQGARVEKLF

J: TRBJ2-7
size: few
V: TRBV6-5
CDR3: ASNRAGVSSEQY

J: TRBJ1-1
size: once
V: TRBV5-1
CDR3: ASQGSQGFF

J: TRBJ1-5
size: few
V: TRBV28
CDR3: ASTPDRVGQPQH

J: TRBJ2-2
size: once
V: TRBV18
CDR3: ASSLYTGELF